The clone carrying this T cell receptor beta chain occurred a few times. Its matching antigen is unknown. Collection of roughly 9.8 milliliters of peripheral blood was performed for each donor. With a J-beta primer mix and a sample-barcoded 5' primer, a second PCR ran 7 to 11 cycles. TCRdb redid the calling of the 5' RACE reads with MiXCR, one entry per CDR3 protein. The table records roughly 800,000 distinct CDR3 sequences, under 40% of them present only once. The data are from a study of blood T cells in healthy people across ages. On the study more broadly: Roughly one uniquely barcoded beta molecule per two T cells was captured.

Germline V lookup: CDR1 SNHLY, CDR2 FYNNEI. Trimming removed 6 bases at V and 3 bases at J, with 20 bases between. There are 16 residues in the CDR3. General study findings and limits: Relative to aged donors, long-lived donors carried more naive CD4+ cells and displayed higher diversity.

The chain couples TRBV2 to TRBJ1-2, with a possible D match to TRBD1 (6 bases). The TCR sequence derives from a man in his late teens or twenties in good health. Sequenced input: blood. CDR3 residues: CASRALQGGRDYGYTF. The DNA for the CDR3 is TGTGCCAGCAGAGCTTTACAGGGAGGGAGAGACTATGGCTACACCTTC.